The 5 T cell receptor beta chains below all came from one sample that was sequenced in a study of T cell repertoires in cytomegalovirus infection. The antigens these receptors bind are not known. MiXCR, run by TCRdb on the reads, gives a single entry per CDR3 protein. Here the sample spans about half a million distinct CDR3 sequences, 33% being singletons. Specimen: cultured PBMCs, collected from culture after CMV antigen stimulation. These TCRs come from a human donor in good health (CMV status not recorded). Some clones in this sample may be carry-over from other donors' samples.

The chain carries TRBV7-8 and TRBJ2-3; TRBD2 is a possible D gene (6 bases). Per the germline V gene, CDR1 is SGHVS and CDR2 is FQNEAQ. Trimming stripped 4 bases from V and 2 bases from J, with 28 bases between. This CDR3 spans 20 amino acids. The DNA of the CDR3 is TGTGCCAGCAGCTCCCAAAACGGACTATGTACAGGAGGTTACACAGATACGCAGTATTTT. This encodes CASSSQNGLCTGGYTDTQYF.

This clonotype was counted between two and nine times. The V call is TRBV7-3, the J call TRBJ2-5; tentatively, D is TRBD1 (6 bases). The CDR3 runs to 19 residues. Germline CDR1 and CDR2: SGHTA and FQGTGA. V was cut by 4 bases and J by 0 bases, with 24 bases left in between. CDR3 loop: CASSWIMSSGQTNQETQYF. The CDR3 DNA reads TGTGCCAGCAGCTGGATTATGTCTTCGGGACAAACAAACCAAGAGACCCAGTACTTC.

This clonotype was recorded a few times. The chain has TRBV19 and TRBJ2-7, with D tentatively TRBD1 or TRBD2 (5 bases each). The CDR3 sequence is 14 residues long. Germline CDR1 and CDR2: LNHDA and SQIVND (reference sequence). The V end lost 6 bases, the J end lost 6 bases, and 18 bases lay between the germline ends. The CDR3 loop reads CASSLGVDLFEQYF. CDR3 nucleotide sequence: TGTGCCAGTAGCTTGGGGGTAGACCTATTCGAGCAGTACTTC. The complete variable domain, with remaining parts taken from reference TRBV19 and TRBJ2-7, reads DGGITQSPKYLFRKEGQNVTLSCEQNLNHDAMYWYRQDPGQGLRLIYYSQIVNDFQKGDIAEGYSVSREKKESFPLTVTSAQKNPTAFYLCASSLGVDLFEQYFGPGTRLTVT.

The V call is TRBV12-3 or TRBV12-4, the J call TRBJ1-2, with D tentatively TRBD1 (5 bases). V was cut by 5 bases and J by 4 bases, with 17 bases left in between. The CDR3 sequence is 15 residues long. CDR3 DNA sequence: TGTGCCAGCAGTCCTCGGACACCAGGAGTCTATGGCTACACCTTC. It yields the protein CASSPRTPGVYGYTF.

The CDR3, as DNA: TGTGCCATCAGTGAGACAGGGACCCCGGGTGAGACCCAGTACTTC. Translating gives CAISETGTPGETQYF. The genes are TRBV10-3 and TRBJ2-5; TRBD1 might be the D (6 bases). Germline-derived CDR1 and CDR2 are ENHRY and SYGVKD. This CDR3 comprises 15 residues. Trimming removed 2 bases at V and 5 bases at J, with 15 bases between.